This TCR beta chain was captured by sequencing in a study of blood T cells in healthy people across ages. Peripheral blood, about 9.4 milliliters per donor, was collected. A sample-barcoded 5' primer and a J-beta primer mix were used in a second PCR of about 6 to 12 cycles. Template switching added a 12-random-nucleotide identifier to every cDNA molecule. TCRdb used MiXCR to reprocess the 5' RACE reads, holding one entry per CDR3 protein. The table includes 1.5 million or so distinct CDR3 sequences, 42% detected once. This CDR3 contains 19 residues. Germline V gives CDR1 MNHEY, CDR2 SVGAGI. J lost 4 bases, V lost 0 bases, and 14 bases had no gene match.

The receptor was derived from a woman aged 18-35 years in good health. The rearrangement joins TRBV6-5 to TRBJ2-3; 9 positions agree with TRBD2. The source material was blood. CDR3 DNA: TGTGCCAGCAGTTACTCTAACGGCCTAGCGGGATCCGTGGCAGATACGCAGTATTTT. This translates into CASSYSNGLAGSVADTQYF.